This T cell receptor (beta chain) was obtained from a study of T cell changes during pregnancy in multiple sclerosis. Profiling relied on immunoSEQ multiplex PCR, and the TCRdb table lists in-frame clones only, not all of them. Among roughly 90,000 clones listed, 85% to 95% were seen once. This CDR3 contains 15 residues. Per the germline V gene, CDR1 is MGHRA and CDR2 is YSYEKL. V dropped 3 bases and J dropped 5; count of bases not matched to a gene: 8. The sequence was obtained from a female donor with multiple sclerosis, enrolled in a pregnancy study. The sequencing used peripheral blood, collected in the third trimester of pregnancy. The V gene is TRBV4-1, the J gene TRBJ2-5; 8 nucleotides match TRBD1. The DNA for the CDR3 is TGCGCCAGCAGCCACGCGGACAGGGTGAGGGAGACCCAGTACTTC. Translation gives CASSHADRVRETQYF.